Listed below are T cell receptor beta chains from one sample, sequenced in a study of T cells in Graves' hyperthyroidism and ophthalmopathy. TCRdb re-called the multiplex PCR reads through MiXCR, storing one row per CDR3 protein. This table holds over 700,000 distinct CDR3 sequences, about 17% found once. Specimen: blood. These receptors all stem from a woman in her 50s with Graves' hyperthyroidism that later progressed to Graves' ophthalmopathy. Both conserved end residues are part of each CDR3. Size is omitted from some rows. Given values are once, few, many or a class for expanded clones.

V gene	J gene	clone size	CDR3 protein
TRBV19	TRBJ2-7	.	CASSIDRDRAEQYF
TRBV9	TRBJ2-1	few	CASSGRGGGSYNEQFF
TRBV20-1	TRBJ2-6	.	CSARDLVGAAGANVLTF
TRBV6-5	TRBJ2-3	.	CASSLTEGQLRTDTQYF
TRBV29-1	TRBJ1-5	.	CSVEESGTGVQPQHF
TRBV7-9	TRBJ2-1	few	CASSFLQDYNEQFF
TRBV20-1	TRBJ2-5	many	CSPPLSTGEGETQYF
TRBV6-1	TRBJ1-3	.	CASSVGNGNTIYF
TRBV19	TRBJ1-5	.	CASEPRADTQPQHF
TRBV5-5	TRBJ2-3	many	CASSFQRARTDTQYF
TRBV5-1	TRBJ2-1	many	CASSQTGARNHNEQFF
TRBV18	TRBJ1-1	many	CASSPAQGASSEAFF
TRBV20-1	TRBJ1-6	few	CSARDLGAGRNSPLHF
TRBV28	TRBJ1-4	.	CASSLARKKGEKLFF
TRBV6-1	TRBJ2-7	.	CASSPSISVSYEQYF
TRBV2	TRBJ1-2	many	CASSLKDPNGYTF
TRBV10-1	TRBJ2-3	.	CASGAPGLAGEVDTQYF
TRBV6-6	TRBJ1-6	.	CASSYSRTAGYNSPLHF
TRBV9	TRBJ2-7	many	CASSAADGSYEQYF
TRBV18	TRBJ1-5	many	CATRGSGTASNQPQHF
TRBV5-4	TRBJ2-2	.	CASSFRGAGELFF
TRBV7-9	TRBJ1-6	few	CASSKGTGGSHNSPLHF
TRBV12-3/TRBV12-4	TRBJ2-7	.	CASSLKTSGDYEQYF
TRBV20-1	TRBJ2-1	.	CSARTLNRGSSYNEQFF
TRBV6-1	TRBJ1-1	many	CASLQGEGALNTEAFF
TRBV20-1	TRBJ1-1	many	CSAIVSEAFF
TRBV30	TRBJ1-1	many	CAWGLGRNTEAFF
TRBV3-1	TRBJ2-5	many	CASSQDVEMETQYF
TRBV3-1	TRBJ1-1	.	CASSPWLEVNTEAFF
TRBV7-9	TRBJ2-6	few	CASSLVSPGANVLTF
TRBV29-1	TRBJ1-1	few	CSVTGTPNTEAFF
TRBV6-1	TRBJ2-3	few	CASSPGDDTQYF
TRBV12-3/TRBV12-4	TRBJ2-2	.	CASSSDFNGELFF
TRBV4-2	TRBJ2-5	few	CASSQSPPGGEVKTQYF
TRBV6-5	TRBJ1-1	many	CASQEGQVNTEAFF
TRBV4-1	TRBJ1-1	.	CASSQDRRETEAFF
TRBV7-9	TRBJ2-1	many	CASRTDRLAGVYNEQFF
TRBV6-1	TRBJ1-2	.	CASSAGRGGYGYTF
TRBV7-2	TRBJ1-3	.	CASSLRQGNTIYF
TRBV6-5	TRBJ1-1	many	CASSYGRPMNTEAFF
TRBV9	TRBJ2-7	few	CASSPGTGWYEQYF